The subject of this entry is one TCR beta chain. The antigen is not known. The data are from a study of cytomegalovirus exposure and HLA in healthy donors. Primers: 60 Vbeta forward and 13 Jbeta reverse. Profiled with immunoSEQ multiplex PCR; TCRdb holds only in-frame clones, not every one. The table lists some 150,000 clones, 60% to 80% of them singletons. General study results and limits: V- and J-gene trimming of TCR beta was linked (in a later analysis) to a missense DCLRE1C variant.

The source material was PBMCs. This clonotype was sampled from a woman aged 35 to 49 in good health and CMV-seropositive.

The CDR3 bases are TGCGCCAGCAGCCAAATTACAGGGGGCTTATGGGGCTACACCTTC. Protein product: CASSQITGGLWGYTF. The rearrangement uses TRBV4-1 and TRBJ1-2, with 9 bases aligning to TRBD1. This CDR3 comprises 15 residues. The germline CDR1 and CDR2 sequences are MGHRA and YSYEKL. The J segment lost 8 bases and the V segment lost 2 bases, leaving 9 bases of the junction unmatched.